The next 23 T cell receptor beta chains were all read from a single sample in a study of cytomegalovirus exposure and HLA in healthy donors. Amplification used 60 Vbeta primers and 13 Jbeta primers. The method was immunoSEQ multiplex PCR; TCRdb's version includes in-frame clones alone and lacks a portion of them. This table has about 160,000 clones, around 80% appearing once. The sequenced material came from PBMCs. The origin of the receptors is a young man in good health and CMV-seronegative.

The V call is TRBV27, the J call TRBJ1-5, with 9 bases fitting TRBD1. J gave up 5 bases and V 2 bases, and 7 bases lay outside the gene matches. The germline gives CDR1 MNHEY, CDR2 SMNVEV (reference sequence). The CDR3 has 16 residues. The CDR3 sequence: CASSLIFRTGDQPQHF. The CDR3 DNA reads as TGTGCCAGCAGTTTAATCTTCCGGACAGGGGATCAGCCCCAGCATTTT.

V usage is TRBV27 and J usage is TRBJ1-5; D gene unclear. The CDR3 sequence is 14 residues long. The V gene lost 1 base and the J gene lost 5 bases, with 9 bases spanning the gap. The V gene's germline CDR1 is MNHEY and CDR2 SMNVEV (reference sequence). The CDR3 sequence: CASSLFDGDQPQHF. The CDR3 DNA reads as TGTGCCAGCAGTTTATTTGACGGGGATCAGCCCCAGCATTTT.

This clone was detected a few times. The chain couples TRBV6-1 to TRBJ1-5, with a weak D call TRBD1 (5 bases). V lost 9 bases to trimming and J lost 0 bases, with 12 bases between them. Germline lookup yields CDR1 MNHNS and CDR2 SASEGT. CDR3 size: 14 residues. This CDR3 reads CASGRDFSNQPQHF. For the CDR3, the DNA is TGTGCCAGTGGACGGGACTTTAGCAATCAGCCCCAGCATTTT.

CDR3 region: CASSWTLPPYGYTF. DNA of the CDR3: TGTGCCAGCAGTTGGACTCTCCCGCCGTATGGCTACACCTTC. The V call is TRBV5-4, the J call TRBJ1-2; D is uncertain. Germline CDR1 is SGHNT and CDR2 is YYREEE (reference sequence). The V end lost 5 bases, the J end lost 5 bases, and 16 bases lay between the germline ends. The CDR3 has 14 amino acids.

This chain connects TRBV10-3 to TRBJ1-2; a weak D match, TRBD1 (6 bases). CDR1 is ENHRY and CDR2 is SYGVKD in the germline V gene. This CDR3 is 12 amino acids long. V shed 6 bases and J shed 3 bases, with 8 bases lying between them. The CDR3 loop is CAIRSGDYGYTF. The CDR3 DNA is TGTGCCATCAGGTCAGGGGACTATGGCTACACCTTC.

J is TRBJ1-4 and V is TRBV5-1; no reliable D call. This CDR3 is built from 15 residues. Germline-derived CDR1 and CDR2 are SGHRS and YFSETQ. The V end was cut by 3 bases, the J end by 2 bases, with 11 bases between. This CDR3 reads CASSWTWGTNEKLFF. The CDR3 DNA is TGCGCCAGCAGCTGGACTTGGGGTACTAATGAAAAACTGTTTTTT. Supplemented by reference TRBV5-1 and TRBJ1-4, the full variable domain reads KAGVTQTPRYLIKTRGQQVTLSCSPISGHRSVSWYQQTPGQGLQFLFEYFSETQRNKGNFPGRFSGRQFSNSRSEMNVSTLELGDSALYLCASSWTWGTNEKLFFGSGTQLSVL.

This clone was seen a single time. The chain joins TRBV6-5 to TRBJ2-7, with TRBD1 matching 7 bases. Unmatched junction bases numbered 4, after V lost 0 bases and J lost 2 bases. CDR3 length: 15 amino acids. Germline V gene sequence: CDR1 MNHEY, CDR2 SVGAGI. CDR3 coding DNA: TGTGCCAGCAGTTACTCCAGGGGGTTCGCCTACGAGCAGTACTTC. Translated, it gives CASSYSRGFAYEQYF.

In its sample, this clone was seen once. The V call is TRBV27, the J call TRBJ2-1; a possible D gene is TRBD2 (6 bases). The V end was cut by 6 bases, the J end by 6 bases, with 12 bases between. This CDR3 is 13 amino acids long. The V gene's germline CDR1 is MNHEY and CDR2 SMNVEV (reference sequence). CDR3 nucleotides: TGTGCCAGCAGACGGGGGTTTCCCAATGAGCAGTTCTTC. This encodes CASRRGFPNEQFF.

This chain joins TRBV15 and TRBJ1-1; tentatively, D is TRBD1 (6 bases). This CDR3 comprises 14 residues. Trimming stripped 0 bases from V and 5 bases from J, with 10 bases between. The germline CDR1 and CDR2 sequences are LNHNV and YYDKDF (reference sequence). The CDR3 DNA is TGTGCCACCAGCAGAGACCAGGGGCCAACTGAAGCTTTCTTT. It encodes CATSRDQGPTEAFF.

This rearrangement joins TRBV19 to TRBJ1-1, with a tentative D call TRBD1 (6 bases). The CDR3 loop spans 12 amino acids. The V end lost 6 bases, the J end lost 11 bases, and 16 bases lay between the germline ends. Germline CDR1 is LNHDA and CDR2 is SQIVND (reference sequence). In DNA, the CDR3 is TGTGCCAGTAGCATTACCAGGGGTTACGCTTTCTTT. This sequence encodes CASSITRGYAFF.

This chain connects TRBV27 to TRBJ2-7, with 7 bases lining up with TRBD1. The junction had 10 bases not matched to a gene; V was cut back by 5 bases and J by 3 bases. There are 15 residues in the CDR3. Germline values: CDR1 MNHEY, CDR2 SMNVEV (reference sequence). CDR3: CASSTTTGWVYEQYF. The CDR3 DNA reads as TGTGCCAGCAGTACTACGACAGGGTGGGTCTACGAGCAGTACTTC.

This chain connects TRBV5-4 to TRBJ1-6; D is perhaps TRBD1 (5 bases). Trimming removed 7 bases from V and 8 bases from J, with 16 bases in between. This CDR3 has 14 residues. Looked up from germline, CDR1 is SGHNT and CDR2 is YYREEE (reference sequence). The CDR3 DNA reads as TGTGCCAGCGGCAAAGCGAAAGGGGATTCACCCCTCCACTTT. This translates into CASGKAKGDSPLHF. The whole variable domain, remainder taken from reference TRBV5-4 and TRBJ1-6, is ETGVTQSPTHLIKTRGQQVTLRCSSQSGHNTVSWYQQALGQGPQFIFQYYREEENGRGNFPPRFSGLQFPNYSSELNVNALELDDSALYLCASGKAKGDSPLHFGNGTRLTVT.

The chain links TRBV11-2 to TRBJ2-2; D might be TRBD2 (6 bases). In germline, CDR1 is SGHAT, CDR2 FQNNGV. This CDR3 spans 16 amino acids. Deletions cut 4 bases from V and 5 bases from J, with 17 bases between. This CDR3 reads CASSYSGGIGTGELFF. The CDR3 region has the DNA TGTGCCAGCAGCTACTCCGGAGGGATAGGGACCGGGGAGCTGTTTTTT.

This clone occurred once. V gene TRBV7-9 combines with J gene TRBJ2-1, with 11 bases aligning to TRBD2. There are 15 residues in the CDR3. Looked up from germline, CDR1 is SEHNR and CDR2 is FQNEAQ (reference sequence). V lost 5 bases, J lost 8 bases, and 8 bases stayed unmatched. The CDR3 sequence is CASSVTSGSIHEQFF. CDR3 bases: TGTGCCAGCAGCGTCACTAGCGGGAGTATCCATGAGCAGTTCTTC.

The rearrangement uses TRBV6-5 and TRBJ2-2; D gene ambiguous. Trimming left V 4 bases short and J 0 bases short, with 9 bases between. Germline V gene sequence: CDR1 MNHEY, CDR2 SVGAGI. There are 15 residues in the CDR3. The CDR3 spells CASSFRITNTGELFF. CDR3 DNA sequence: TGTGCCAGCAGTTTCAGGATAACGAACACCGGGGAGCTGTTTTTT.

This clone was picked up a small number of times. The chain carries TRBV10-3 and TRBJ1-2; possibly TRBD1 for D (6 bases). The germline V gene has CDR1 ENHRY and CDR2 SYGVKD. V was shortened by 7 bases and J by 7 bases, with 19 bases between the two germline ends. This CDR3 is built from 14 residues. CDR3 nucleotides: TGTGCCATCAAAACCGACGGGGGGGCGGTTGGCTACACCTTC. Translated, it gives CAIKTDGGAVGYTF.

The chain recombines TRBV6-1 with TRBJ2-7, with TRBD1 as a possible D gene (6 bases). This CDR3 spans 14 amino acids. V was clipped by 6 bases and J by 0 bases, with 12 bases between them. Germline CDR1 is MNHNS and CDR2 is SASEGT. The CDR3: CASRPGHYSYEQYF. CDR3 DNA sequence: TGTGCCAGCAGACCGGGACATTACTCCTACGAGCAGTACTTC.

This clone has only one observation. The chain combines TRBV6-1 with TRBJ2-7; 9 bases line up with TRBD1. Germline CDR1 reads MNHNS; CDR2 reads SASEGT. This CDR3 region has 14 residues. Trimming took 5 bases from V and 7 from J; bases not matched to a gene: 9. The CDR3 protein is CASSFVQGAGEQYF. CDR3 sequence (DNA): TGTGCCAGCAGTTTCGTACAGGGGGCTGGTGAGCAGTACTTC.

The chain carries TRBV4-2 and TRBJ1-5, with D possibly matching TRBD1 (6 bases). CDR3 length equals 17 residues. V shed 4 bases and J shed 0 bases, with 16 bases lying between them. CDR1 is LGHNA, CDR2 YNFKEQ, per germline. The DNA of the CDR3 is TGTGCCAGCAGCCCGCAACCACAGGGCCTTAGCAATCAGCCCCAGCATTTT. Translating it yields CASSPQPQGLSNQPQHF.

The chain uses TRBV4-3 and TRBJ2-5; D not resolved. There are 14 residues in the CDR3. Germline V lookup: CDR1 LGHNA, CDR2 YSLEER. Trimming cost V 4 bases and J 4 bases, with 13 bases left between them. CDR3 nucleotides: TGCGCCAGCAGCCGACATGGCTACGGAGAGACCCAGTACTTC. Its translation: CASSRHGYGETQYF.

The rearrangement uses TRBV6-4 and TRBJ2-1; 10 bases line up with TRBD2. The germline gives CDR1 MRHNA, CDR2 SNTAGT. Trimming at V came to 5 bases and at J to 5 bases, leaving 6 bases not matched to a gene. The CDR3 sequence is 15 residues long. CDR3 DNA: TGTGCCAGCAGTCCCGGGACTAGCGCAAACAATGAGCAGTTCTTC. Protein sequence: CASSPGTSANNEQFF.

The rearrangement joins TRBV2 to TRBJ1-1, with D tentatively TRBD1 (5 bases). Trimming stripped 6 bases from V and 13 bases from J, with 15 bases between. Per the germline V gene, CDR1 is SNHLY and CDR2 is FYNNEI. This CDR3 spans 11 amino acids. CDR3 nucleotides: TGTGCCAGCAGCCCCCCGAGGGACTTTTTCTTT. The encoded protein is CASSPPRDFFF. The whole variable domain, remainder taken from reference TRBV2 and TRBJ1-1, is EPEVTQTPSHQVTQMGQEVILRCVPISNHLYFYWYRQILGQKVEFLVSFYNNEISEKSEIFDDQFSVERPDGSNFTLKIRSTKLEDSAMYFCASSPPRDFFFGQGTRLTVV.

The chain carries TRBV7-9 and TRBJ1-6, with D tentatively TRBD1 (5 bases). The CDR3 is 15 amino acids. The germline V gene has CDR1 SEHNR and CDR2 FQNEAQ (reference sequence). V shed 5 bases and J shed 10 bases, with 18 bases lying between them. The CDR3, as DNA: TGTGCCAGCAGCCCCTTGAGGGAGGGGCAATCACCCCTCCACTTT. This encodes CASSPLREGQSPLHF. Variable domain in full (rest from reference TRBV7-9 and TRBJ1-6): DTGVSQNPRHKITKRGQNVTFRCDPISEHNRLYWYRQTLGQGPEFLTYFQNEAQLEKSRLLSDRFSAERPKGSFSTLEIQRTEQGDSAMYLCASSPLREGQSPLHFGNGTRLTVT.